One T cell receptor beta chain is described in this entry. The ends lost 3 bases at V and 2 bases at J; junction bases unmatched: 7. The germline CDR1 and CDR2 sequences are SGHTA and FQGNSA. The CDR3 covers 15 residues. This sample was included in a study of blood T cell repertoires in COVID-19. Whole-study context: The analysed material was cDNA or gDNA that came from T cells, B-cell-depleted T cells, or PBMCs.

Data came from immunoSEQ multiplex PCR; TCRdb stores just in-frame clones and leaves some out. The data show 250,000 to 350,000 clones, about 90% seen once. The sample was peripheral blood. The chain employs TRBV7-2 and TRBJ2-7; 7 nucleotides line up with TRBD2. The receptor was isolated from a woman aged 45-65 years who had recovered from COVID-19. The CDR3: CASSFFERGPYEQYF. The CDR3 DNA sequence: TGTGCCAGCAGCTTCTTCGAGCGGGGCCCCTACGAGCAGTACTTC.